This T cell receptor (beta chain) was profiled in a study of T cells in Graves' hyperthyroidism and ophthalmopathy. TCR beta CDR3 sequences were amplified from RNA transcripts. HTBI primers were employed in a first-round RT-PCR of the TCR CDR3. MiXCR, applied by TCRdb to the multiplex PCR reads, yields one record per CDR3 protein. Counted here are about 540,000 distinct CDR3 sequences, just over 45% occurring once; the ten biggest clones make up approximately 8.2%. Germline CDR1 reads SQVTM; CDR2 reads ANQGSEA. The CDR3 consists of 15 residues. V gave up 0 bases and J gave up 2 bases, with 13 bases separating them. General study findings and limits: Separation of ophthalmopathy from stable hyperthyroidism was achieved by a 13 V-J model. Most clonotypes expanded in thyroid above 0.001 were likewise present in blood.

A few counts support this clonotype. The antigen is unknown. Input material: peripheral blood or thyroid tissue (not recorded which). The gene calls are TRBV29-1 and TRBJ1-2; maybe TRBD1 (5 bases). The sequence came from a woman aged 18-29 years with Graves' hyperthyroidism. The DNA of the CDR3 is TGCAGCGTTGAAGATTTACAGGCCGGGAACTATGGCTACACCTTC. Translation gives CSVEDLQAGNYGYTF. Looking up the rest from reference TRBV29-1 and TRBJ1-2 gives the full variable domain: SAVISQKPSRDICQRGTSLTIQCQVDSQVTMMFWYRQQPGQSLTLIATANQGSEATYESGFVIDKFPISRPNLTFSTLTVSNMSPEDSSIYLCSVEDLQAGNYGYTFGSGTRLTVV.